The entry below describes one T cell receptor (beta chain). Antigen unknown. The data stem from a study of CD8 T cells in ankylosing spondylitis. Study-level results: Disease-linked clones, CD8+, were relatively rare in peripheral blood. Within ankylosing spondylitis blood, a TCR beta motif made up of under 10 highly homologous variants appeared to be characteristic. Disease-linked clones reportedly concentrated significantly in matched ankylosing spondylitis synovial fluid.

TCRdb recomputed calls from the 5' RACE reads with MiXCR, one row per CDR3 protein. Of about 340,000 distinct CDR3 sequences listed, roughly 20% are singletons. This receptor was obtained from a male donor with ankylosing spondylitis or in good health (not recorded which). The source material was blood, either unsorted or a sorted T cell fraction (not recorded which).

The CDR3 loop is CASSYSSGKPLHF. The CDR3 DNA is TGTGCCAGCAGTTACTCCTCGGGTAAACCCCTCCACTTT. The chain combines TRBV6-5 with TRBJ1-6; D remains ambiguous. The germline gives CDR1 MNHEY, CDR2 SVGAGI. The CDR3 has 13 amino acids. V was pared by 0 bases and J by 12 bases, with 9 bases between.